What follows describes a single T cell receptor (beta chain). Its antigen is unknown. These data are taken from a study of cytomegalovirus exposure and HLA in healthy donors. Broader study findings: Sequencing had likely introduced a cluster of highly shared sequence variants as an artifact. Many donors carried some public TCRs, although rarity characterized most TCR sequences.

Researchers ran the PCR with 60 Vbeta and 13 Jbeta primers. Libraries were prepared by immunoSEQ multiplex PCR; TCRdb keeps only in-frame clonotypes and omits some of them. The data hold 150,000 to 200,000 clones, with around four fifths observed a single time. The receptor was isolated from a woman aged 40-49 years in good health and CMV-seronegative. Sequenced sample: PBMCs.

CDR3: CASSPTSGVNNEQFF. The CDR3 DNA reads TGTGCCAGTAGCCCGACTAGCGGGGTTAACAATGAGCAGTTCTTC. J is TRBJ2-1 and V is TRBV19, with 11 bases fitting TRBD2. The V gene's germline CDR1 is LNHDA and CDR2 SQIVND (reference sequence). V shed 6 bases and J 5 bases; nucleotides not matched to a gene: 6. The CDR3 is 15 amino acids.